These 15 T cell receptor beta chains originate from one sample sequenced in a study of Ad26.COV2.S vaccination and SARS-CoV-2 variants. Sequencing was performed with immunoSEQ multiplex PCR; in TCRdb, only in-frame clones are kept and a portion is missing. The table includes hundreds of thousands of clones, 85% to 90% detected once. Treatment noted: some 19 received Ad26.COV2.S at low or high dose, single or two shots; a few received placebo; per-sample allocation not given. On day 63 after the first injection, vaccine and placebo recipients gave samples. The material was peripheral blood, obtained in a trial of Ad26.COV2.S vaccine versus placebo. Source of these receptors: a person aged 18-60 years who received the Ad26.COV2.S COVID-19 vaccine or a placebo.

The chain employs TRBV2 and TRBJ2-7, with 10 positions matching TRBD1. The germline V gene encodes CDR1 SNHLY and CDR2 FYNNEI. Trimming took 7 bases from V and 2 from J; bases not matched to a gene: 8. The CDR3 loop spans 15 amino acids. CDR3 coding DNA: TGTGCCAGCAACATCCTCGGGACAGGGGCCTACGAGCAGTACTTC. Its translation is CASNILGTGAYEQYF.

This chain links TRBV11-3 with TRBJ1-2, with 7 bases aligning to TRBD1. CDR1 SGHNT and CDR2 YENEEA come from the germline V gene. The CDR3 sequence is 16 residues long. Losses at the gene ends were 3 bases for V and 1 base for J; bases not matched to a gene: 8. The CDR3 nucleotides are TGTGCCAGCAGCTTTTCTGGACAGGCCTTTAACTATGGCTACACCTTC. It specifies CASSFSGQAFNYGYTF.

The rearrangement joins TRBV5-1 to TRBJ1-5; tentative D call: TRBD1 (5 bases). Germline CDR1 and CDR2: SGHRS and YFSETQ. V was pared by 0 bases and J by 7 bases, with 11 bases between. CDR3 length: 14 amino acids. The CDR3 DNA reads TGCGCCAGCAGCTTGGCCGGTTGGGACCAGCCCCAGCATTTT. Translation: CASSLAGWDQPQHF.

The rearrangement joins TRBV28 to TRBJ2-1; D is possibly TRBD1 (5 bases). Germline V gene sequence: CDR1 MDHEN, CDR2 SYDVKM. Deletions cut 3 bases from V and 4 bases from J, with 13 bases between. This CDR3 has 15 amino acids. Written as DNA, the CDR3 is TGTGCCAGCAGTTTGGGTTTTAGGGGTTACAATGAGCAGTTCTTC. This gives the protein CASSLGFRGYNEQFF.

V usage is TRBV28 and J usage is TRBJ1-5; tentatively, D is TRBD1 (6 bases). The CDR3 is 15 residues long. Trimming shortened V by 6 bases and J by 2 bases, and 14 bases separated the two germline ends. The germline gives CDR1 MDHEN, CDR2 SYDVKM. The CDR3 region has the DNA TGTGCCAGCAGGGTACAGGGATTGGGCAATCAGCCCCAGCATTTT. Its translation is CASRVQGLGNQPQHF. Supplemented by reference TRBV28 and TRBJ1-5, the full variable domain reads DVKVTQSSRYLVKRTGEKVFLECVQDMDHENMFWYRQDPGLGLRLIYFSYDVKMKEKGDIPEGYSVSREKKERFSLILESASTNQTSMYLCASRVQGLGNQPQHFGDGTRLSIL.

In nucleotides, the CDR3 is TGTGCCAGCAGTGGTCGGCCTGGACAGGGAGACTATGGCTACACCTTC. Amino acids: CASSGRPGQGDYGYTF. The chain joins TRBV27 to TRBJ1-2; 8 nucleotides agree with TRBD1. CDR1 is MNHEY and CDR2 is SMNVEV in the germline V gene (reference sequence). The CDR3 is 16 amino acids. The V and J ends lost 5 bases and 3 bases, in that order; junction bases with no gene match: 11.

The chain combines TRBV6-5 with TRBJ2-3, with D possibly TRBD1 on 5 matching bases. This CDR3 comprises 14 residues. CDR1 is MNHEY and CDR2 is SVGAGI in the germline V gene. V was clipped by 2 bases and J by 9 bases, with 15 bases between them. The CDR3 coding sequence is TGTGCCAGCAGTTACCACAGGACGACCTCCACGCAGTATTTT. Protein sequence: CASSYHRTTSTQYF.

The chain has TRBV6-5 and TRBJ2-7; 8 bases fit TRBD1. The CDR3 has 15 amino acids. CDR1 is MNHEY and CDR2 is SVGAGI in the germline V gene. V shed 5 bases, J shed 4 bases, and the junction held 10 bases outside the gene matches. The CDR3 DNA reads as TGTGCCAGCAGTCTAAGGGGTGGACAGGGTTACGAGCAGTACTTC. Translated, it gives CASSLRGGQGYEQYF.

The V gene is TRBV5-1, the J gene TRBJ1-1; D gene unclear. Germline values: CDR1 SGHRS, CDR2 YFSETQ. The CDR3 totals 15 residues. V was trimmed by 0 bases and J by 0 bases, leaving 9 bases between them. CDR3 loop: CASSLGNGMNTEAFF. The CDR3 DNA reads TGCGCCAGCAGCTTGGGTAATGGTATGAACACTGAAGCTTTCTTT.

The chain employs TRBV12-3 or TRBV12-4 and TRBJ2-7; D is tentatively TRBD1 or TRBD2 (6 bases each). This CDR3 spans 13 amino acids. V shed 3 bases and J shed 5 bases, with 11 bases lying between them. CDR3 protein: CASSFRGANEQYF. DNA of the CDR3: TGTGCCAGCAGTTTTAGGGGGGCGAACGAGCAGTACTTC.

The chain recombines TRBV29-1 with TRBJ2-1; D unresolved. Trimming shortened V by 3 bases and J by 4 bases, and 13 bases separated the two germline ends. This CDR3 is 14 amino acids long. In germline, CDR1 is SQVTM, CDR2 ANQGSEA. The CDR3 DNA follows: TGCAGCGTTGACCTAAGGAGTTTTTACAATGAGCAGTTCTTC. It encodes CSVDLRSFYNEQFF.

The CDR3 is CASSLYGAGEPNEQFF. CDR3 bases: TGCGCCAGCAGCTTATACGGAGCGGGAGAACCCAATGAGCAGTTCTTC. The V and J genes are TRBV5-1 and TRBJ2-1; 8 bases match TRBD2. The CDR3 sequence is 16 residues long. The germline V gene has CDR1 SGHRS and CDR2 YFSETQ. The V and J ends lost 2 bases and 6 bases, in that order; junction bases with no gene match: 10.

The chain has TRBV29-1 and TRBJ2-3, with TRBD2 identical over 10 bases. CDR1 is SQVTM and CDR2 is ANQGSEA in the germline V gene. Losses at the gene ends were 6 bases for V and 9 bases for J; bases not matched to a gene: 9. The CDR3 has 13 amino acids. CDR3 DNA: TGCAGCGTGAGACTAGCGGGTGGAGCGACGCAGTATTTT. Translated, it gives CSVRLAGGATQYF.

J is TRBJ1-2 and V is TRBV12-3 or TRBV12-4; D is unclear. V was trimmed by 3 bases and J by 1 base, leaving 3 bases between them. This CDR3 spans 12 amino acids. The CDR3 reads CASSLDNYGYTF. CDR3 sequence (DNA): TGTGCCAGCAGTTTGGATAACTATGGCTACACCTTC.

V is TRBV24-1 and J is TRBJ2-3; D remains unclear. The CDR3 covers 15 residues. Per germline, CDR1 KGHDR and CDR2 SFDVKD. The germline V and J ends were trimmed by 3 bases and 0 bases, with 9 bases remaining between them. DNA of the CDR3: TGTGCCACCAGTGATCGCAGGAAAAGCACAGATACGCAGTATTTT. Translating it yields CATSDRRKSTDTQYF.